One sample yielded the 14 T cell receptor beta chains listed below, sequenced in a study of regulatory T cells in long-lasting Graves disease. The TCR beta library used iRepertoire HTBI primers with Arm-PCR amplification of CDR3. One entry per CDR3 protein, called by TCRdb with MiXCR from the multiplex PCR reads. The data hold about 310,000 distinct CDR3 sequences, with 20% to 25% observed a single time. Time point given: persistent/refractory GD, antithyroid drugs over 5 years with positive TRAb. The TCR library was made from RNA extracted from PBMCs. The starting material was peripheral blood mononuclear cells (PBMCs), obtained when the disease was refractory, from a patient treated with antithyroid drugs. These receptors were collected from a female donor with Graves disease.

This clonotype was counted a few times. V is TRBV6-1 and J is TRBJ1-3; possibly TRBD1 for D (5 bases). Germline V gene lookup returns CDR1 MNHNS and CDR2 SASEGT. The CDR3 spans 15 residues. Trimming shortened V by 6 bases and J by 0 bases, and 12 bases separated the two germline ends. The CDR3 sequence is CASSSGFYSGNTIYF. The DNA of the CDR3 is TGTGCCAGCAGCTCAGGGTTTTACTCTGGAAACACCATATATTTT.

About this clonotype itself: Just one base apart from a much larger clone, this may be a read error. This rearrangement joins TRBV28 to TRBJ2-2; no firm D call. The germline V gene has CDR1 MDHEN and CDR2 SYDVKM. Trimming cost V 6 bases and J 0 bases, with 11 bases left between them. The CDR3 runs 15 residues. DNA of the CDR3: TGTGCCAGCAGACTCTCATTCACGAACACCGGGGAGCTGTTTTTT. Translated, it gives CASRLSFTNTGELFF.

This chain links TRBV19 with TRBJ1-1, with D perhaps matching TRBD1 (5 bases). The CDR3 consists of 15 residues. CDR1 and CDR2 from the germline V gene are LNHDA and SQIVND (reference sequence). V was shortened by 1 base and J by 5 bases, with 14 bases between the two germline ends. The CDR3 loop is CASSIVSLPGTEAFF. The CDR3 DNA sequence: TGTGCCAGTAGTATAGTAAGCCTACCAGGGACTGAAGCTTTCTTT.

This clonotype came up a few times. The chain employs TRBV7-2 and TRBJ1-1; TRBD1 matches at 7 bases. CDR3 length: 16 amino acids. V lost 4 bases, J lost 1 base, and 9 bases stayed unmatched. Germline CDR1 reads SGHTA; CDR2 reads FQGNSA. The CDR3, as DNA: TGTGCCAGCAGCTCCAGACAGGGCCTCCCGAACACTGAAGCTTTCTTT. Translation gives CASSSRQGLPNTEAFF.

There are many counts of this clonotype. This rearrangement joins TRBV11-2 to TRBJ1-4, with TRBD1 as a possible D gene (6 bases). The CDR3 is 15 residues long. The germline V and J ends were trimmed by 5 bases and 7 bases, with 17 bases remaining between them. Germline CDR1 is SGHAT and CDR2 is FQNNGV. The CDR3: CASSPDRTEGEKLFF. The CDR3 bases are TGTGCCAGCAGCCCCGACAGGACCGAGGGTGAAAAACTGTTTTTT. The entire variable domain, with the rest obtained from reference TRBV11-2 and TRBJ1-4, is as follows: EAGVAQSPRYKIIEKRQSVAFWCNPISGHATLYWYQQILGQGPKLLIQFQNNGVVDDSQLPKDRFSAERLKGVDSTLKIQPAKLEDSAVYLCASSPDRTEGEKLFFGSGTQLSVL.

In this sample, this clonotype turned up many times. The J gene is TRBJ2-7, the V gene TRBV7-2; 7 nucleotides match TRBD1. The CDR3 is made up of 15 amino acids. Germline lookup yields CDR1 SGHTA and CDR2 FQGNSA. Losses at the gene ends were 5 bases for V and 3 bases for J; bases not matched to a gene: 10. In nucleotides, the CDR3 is TGTGCCAGCAGCCCACCATTTAGGACAGGCTACGAGCAGTACTTC. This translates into CASSPPFRTGYEQYF.

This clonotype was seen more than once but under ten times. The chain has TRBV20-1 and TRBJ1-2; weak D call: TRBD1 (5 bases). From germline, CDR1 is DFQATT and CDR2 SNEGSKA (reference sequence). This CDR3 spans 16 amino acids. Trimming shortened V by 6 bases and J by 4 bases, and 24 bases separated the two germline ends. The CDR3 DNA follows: TGCAGTGCCACCGGGGGGGGAGAGGGATTCGGCTATGGCTACACCTTC. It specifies CSATGGGEGFGYGYTF.

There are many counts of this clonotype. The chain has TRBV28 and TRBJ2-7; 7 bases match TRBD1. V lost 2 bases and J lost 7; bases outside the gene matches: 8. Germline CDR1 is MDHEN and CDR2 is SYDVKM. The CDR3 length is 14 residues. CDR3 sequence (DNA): TGTGCCAGCAGTTTAAGGGACAGCACCTGGGAGCAGTACTTC. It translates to CASSLRDSTWEQYF.

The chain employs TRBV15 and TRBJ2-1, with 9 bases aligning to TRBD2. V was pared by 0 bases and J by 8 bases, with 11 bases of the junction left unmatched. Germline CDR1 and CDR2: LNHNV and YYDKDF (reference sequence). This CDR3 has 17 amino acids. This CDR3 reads CATSRDKLAGISYEQFF. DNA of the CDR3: TGTGCCACCAGCAGAGATAAACTAGCGGGTATTTCGTATGAGCAGTTCTTC.

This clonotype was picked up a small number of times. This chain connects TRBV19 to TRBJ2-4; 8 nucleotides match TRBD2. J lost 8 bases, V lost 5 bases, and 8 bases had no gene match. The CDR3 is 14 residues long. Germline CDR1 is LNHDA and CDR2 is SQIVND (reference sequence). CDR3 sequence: CASSGTSSSDIQYF. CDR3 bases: TGTGCCAGTAGTGGGACTAGTTCGTCGGACATTCAGTACTTC.

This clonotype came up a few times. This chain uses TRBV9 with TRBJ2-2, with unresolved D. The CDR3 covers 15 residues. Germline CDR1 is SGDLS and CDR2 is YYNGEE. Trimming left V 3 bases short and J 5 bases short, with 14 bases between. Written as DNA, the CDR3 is TGTGCCAGCAGCGGGTCGGCCTCAACTACCGGGGAGCTGTTTTTT. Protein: CASSGSASTTGELFF.

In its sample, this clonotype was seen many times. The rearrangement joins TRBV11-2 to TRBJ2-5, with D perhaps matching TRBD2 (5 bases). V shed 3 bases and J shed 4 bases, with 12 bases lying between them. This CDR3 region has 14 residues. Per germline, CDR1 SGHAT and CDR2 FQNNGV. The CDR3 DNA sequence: TGTGCCAGCAGCTTTTCGGGAACTATAGAGACCCAGTACTTC. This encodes CASSFSGTIETQYF.

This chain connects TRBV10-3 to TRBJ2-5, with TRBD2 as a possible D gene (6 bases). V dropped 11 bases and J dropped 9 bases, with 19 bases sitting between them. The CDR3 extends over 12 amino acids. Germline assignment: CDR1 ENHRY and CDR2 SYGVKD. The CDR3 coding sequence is TGTGCCGTGTCCCGGGACTCGAAGGCCCAGTACTTC. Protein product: CAVSRDSKAQYF.

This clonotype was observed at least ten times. The CDR3 reads CASSEGRDRGHGETQYF. As DNA, the CDR3 is TGCGCCAGCAGTGAGGGGCGGGACAGGGGGCATGGAGAGACCCAGTACTTC. The rearrangement links TRBV10-2 to TRBJ2-5, with 12 nucleotides matching TRBD1. Per germline, CDR1 WSHSY and CDR2 SAAADI. V was clipped by 2 bases and J by 4 bases; unmatched bases: 8. The CDR3 sequence is 17 residues long.